This T cell receptor (beta chain) emerged from a study of CD8 T cells in ankylosing spondylitis. Study-wide results and caveats: Roughly 8 highly homologous variants formed a TCR beta motif that appeared characteristic of ankylosing spondylitis blood. Significant enrichment of disease-linked clones was reported in matched ankylosing spondylitis synovial fluid.

In TCRdb, the 5' RACE reads were re-called with MiXCR into one record per CDR3 protein. The repertoire consists of some 840,000 distinct CDR3 sequences, with 12% occurring once and the leading ten covering 0.51%. The germline CDR1 and CDR2 sequences are MNHEY and SVGAGI. The CDR3 sequence is 16 residues long. The J segment lost 0 bases and the V segment lost 0 bases, leaving 3 bases of the junction unmatched. Details on this clonotype: Its specificity is not known.

This TCR was sampled from a male donor with ankylosing spondylitis. The chain employs TRBV6-5 and TRBJ2-5, with 8 nucleotides matching TRBD2. Sequencing was performed on blood, either unsorted or a sorted T cell fraction (not recorded which). DNA of the CDR3: TGTGCCAGCAGTTACTCAGGGACTAGGTACCAAGAGACCCAGTACTTC. It yields the protein CASSYSGTRYQETQYF.